Each of the 11 T cell receptor beta chains below was sequenced from the same sample in a study of cytomegalovirus exposure and HLA in healthy donors. The PCR contained 60 Vbeta and 13 Jbeta primers. Generated by immunoSEQ multiplex PCR, the TCRdb table keeps only in-frame clones and is missing some. The table shows 45,000 to 65,000 clones, with about 84% occurring only once. Sequenced: PBMCs. These receptors all come from a man aged 30 to 45 in good health and CMV-seronegative.

The chain joins TRBV9 to TRBJ2-1, with D maybe TRBD2 (6 bases). The CDR3 contains 14 residues. Trimming removed 3 bases at V and 4 bases at J, with 11 bases between. Germline V gene data show CDR1 as SGDLS and CDR2 as YYNGEE. The CDR3 protein is CASSAGDFYNEQFF. In DNA form, the CDR3 reads TGTGCCAGCAGCGCGGGGGACTTTTACAATGAGCAGTTCTTC.

The V and J genes are TRBV5-1 and TRBJ1-5; no reliable D call. Germline V gives CDR1 SGHRS, CDR2 YFSETQ. The CDR3 is 14 residues long. Trimming took 1 base from V and 4 from J, leaving 9 bases between them. CDR3 nucleotide sequence: TGCGCCAGCAGCTTGAGTGGCCAGAATCAGCCCCAGCATTTT. It translates to CASSLSGQNQPQHF.

This clone came up a few times. The chain combines TRBV6-4 with TRBJ2-3; 10 bases match TRBD2. The V and J ends lost 6 bases and 3 bases, in that order; junction bases with no gene match: 9. The V gene's germline CDR1 is MRHNA and CDR2 SNTAGT. The CDR3 loop spans 16 amino acids. The CDR3, as DNA: TGTGCCAGCAGCGAACTAGCGGGGAGACGGACAGATACGCAGTATTTT. This gives the protein CASSELAGRRTDTQYF.

This CDR3 is CASSPRDRYTDTQYF. DNA of the CDR3: TGTGCCAGTAGTCCCCGGGACAGGTACACAGATACGCAGTATTTT. The rearrangement links TRBV19 to TRBJ2-3, with 8 bases matching TRBD1. The CDR3 runs to 15 residues. Germline CDR1 LNHDA, CDR2 SQIVND (reference sequence). V gave up 5 bases and J gave up 2 bases; unmatched junction bases: 6.

The chain's CDR3 is CASSMNRGSYEQYF. In DNA form, the CDR3 reads TGTGCCAGTAGTATGAACAGGGGCTCCTACGAGCAGTACTTC. The chain has TRBV19 and TRBJ2-7; 7 bases are shared with TRBD1. Germline loops: CDR1 LNHDA, CDR2 SQIVND (reference sequence). CDR3 length: 14 amino acids. V gave up 3 bases and J gave up 0 bases; unmatched junction bases: 2.

The chain has TRBV7-2 and TRBJ2-1, with TRBD2 as a possible D gene (6 bases). The CDR3 length is 15 residues. Between the trimmed V and J ends, which lost 1 base and 6 bases, there was a span of 13 bases. Germline CDR1 and CDR2: SGHTA and FQGNSA. DNA of the CDR3: TGTGCCAGCAGCTTAGAGGCTAGCGTGGGCAATGAGCAGTTCTTC. Protein: CASSLEASVGNEQFF.

This rearrangement joins TRBV2 to TRBJ2-7; possibly TRBD2 for D (5 bases). The CDR3 length is 14 residues. The V gene lost 6 bases and the J gene lost 6 bases, with 18 bases spanning the gap. Germline CDR1 is SNHLY and CDR2 is FYNNEI. CDR3 nucleotides: TGTGCCAGCAGCGGGCGGACTTCACTGAGCGAGCAGTACTTC. Its translation is CASSGRTSLSEQYF.

This rearrangement joins TRBV10-2 to TRBJ2-1, with TRBD2 matching over 7 bases. With 2 bases clipped from V and 6 bases from J, the junction kept 1 base outside the gene matches. Per germline, CDR1 WSHSY and CDR2 SAAADI. This CDR3 contains 13 residues. The chain's CDR3 is CASSEREVNEQFF. DNA of the CDR3: TGCGCCAGCAGTGAGCGGGAGGTCAATGAGCAGTTCTTC.

The V call is TRBV7-3, the J call TRBJ2-3; 11 nucleotides match TRBD2. This CDR3 has 16 amino acids. V lost 3 bases to trimming and J lost 1 base; unmatched junction nucleotides: 3. The germline V gene has CDR1 SGHTA and CDR2 FQGTGA. In DNA form, the CDR3 reads TGTGCCAGCAGCTTTAGCGGGGGGGGTGGCACAGATACGCAGTATTTT. Residues: CASSFSGGGGTDTQYF.

The rearrangement joins TRBV2 to TRBJ2-6; D may be TRBD2 (5 bases). Germline lookup yields CDR1 SNHLY and CDR2 FYNNEI. The length of the CDR3 is 15 residues. V dropped 1 base and J dropped 4 bases, with 8 bases sitting between them. The CDR3 protein is CASSEERAGANVLTF. The DNA of the CDR3 is TGTGCCAGCAGTGAAGAGAGGGCGGGGGCCAACGTCCTGACTTTC.

The rearrangement joins TRBV7-8 to TRBJ2-1; TRBD1 agrees at 9 bases. Germline trimming cut 5 bases from V and 7 bases from J; bases unmatched to any gene: 9. The CDR3 length is 15 residues. Germline V gene sequence: CDR1 SGHVS, CDR2 FQNEAQ. CDR3 sequence (DNA): TGTGCCAGCAGCCTTACTCGGGGACAGGGAAATGAGCAGTTCTTC. Protein sequence: CASSLTRGQGNEQFF.